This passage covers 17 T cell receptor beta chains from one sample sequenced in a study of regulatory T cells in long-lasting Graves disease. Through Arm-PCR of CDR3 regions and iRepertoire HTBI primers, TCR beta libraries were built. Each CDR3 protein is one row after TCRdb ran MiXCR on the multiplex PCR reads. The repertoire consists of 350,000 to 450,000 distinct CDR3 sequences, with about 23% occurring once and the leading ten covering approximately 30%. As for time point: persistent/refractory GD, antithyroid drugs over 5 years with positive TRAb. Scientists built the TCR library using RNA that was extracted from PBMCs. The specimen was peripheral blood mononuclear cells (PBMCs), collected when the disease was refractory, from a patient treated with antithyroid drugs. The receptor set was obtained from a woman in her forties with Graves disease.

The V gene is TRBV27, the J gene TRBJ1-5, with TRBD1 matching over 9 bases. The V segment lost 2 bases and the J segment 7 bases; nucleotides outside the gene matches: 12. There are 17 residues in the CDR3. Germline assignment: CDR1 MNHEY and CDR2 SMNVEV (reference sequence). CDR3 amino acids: CASSLIFRTGVWQPQHF. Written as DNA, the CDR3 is TGTGCCAGCAGTTTAATCTTTAGGACAGGGGTTTGGCAGCCCCAGCATTTT.

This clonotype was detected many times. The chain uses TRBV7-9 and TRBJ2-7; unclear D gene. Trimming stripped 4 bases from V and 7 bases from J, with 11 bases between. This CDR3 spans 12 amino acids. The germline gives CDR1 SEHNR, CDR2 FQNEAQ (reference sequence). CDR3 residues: CASSSARLEQYF. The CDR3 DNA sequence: TGTGCCAGCAGCTCAGCCAGGCTTGAGCAGTACTTC.

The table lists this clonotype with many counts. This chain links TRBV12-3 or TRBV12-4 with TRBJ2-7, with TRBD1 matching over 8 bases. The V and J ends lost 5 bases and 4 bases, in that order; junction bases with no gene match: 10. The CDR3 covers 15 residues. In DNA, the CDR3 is TGTGCCAGCAGTCCCCGGACAGGGAGACTTTACGAGCAGTACTTC. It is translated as CASSPRTGRLYEQYF.

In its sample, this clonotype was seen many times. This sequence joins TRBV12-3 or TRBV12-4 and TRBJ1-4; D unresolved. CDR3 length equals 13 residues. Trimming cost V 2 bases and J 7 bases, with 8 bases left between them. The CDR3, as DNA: TGTGCCAGCAGTTTAAGTTTGGTTGAAAAACTGTTTTTT. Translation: CASSLSLVEKLFF.

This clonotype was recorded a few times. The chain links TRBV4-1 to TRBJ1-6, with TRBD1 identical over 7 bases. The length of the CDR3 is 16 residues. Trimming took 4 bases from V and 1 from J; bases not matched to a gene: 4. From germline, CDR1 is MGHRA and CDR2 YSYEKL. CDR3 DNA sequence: TGCGCCAGCAGCCTTTTACAGGGGTCCTATAATTCACCCCTCCACTTT. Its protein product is CASSLLQGSYNSPLHF.

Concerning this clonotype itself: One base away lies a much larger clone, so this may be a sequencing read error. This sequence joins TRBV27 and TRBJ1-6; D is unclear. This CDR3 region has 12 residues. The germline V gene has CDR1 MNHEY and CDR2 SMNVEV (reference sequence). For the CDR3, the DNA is TGTGCCAGCGGTTTAAATAATTCACCCCTCCACTTT. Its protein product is CASGLNNSPLHF.

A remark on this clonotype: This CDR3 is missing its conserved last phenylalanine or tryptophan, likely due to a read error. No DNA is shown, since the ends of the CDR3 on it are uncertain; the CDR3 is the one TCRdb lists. CDR3 in amino acids: CASSFVTENSPLRC. The V call is TRBV28, the J call TRBJ1-6; the D segment call TRBD1 is taken from the table without a DNA check. Germline-derived CDR1 and CDR2 are MDHEN and SYDVKM. The length of the CDR3 is 14 amino acids, counting both ends.

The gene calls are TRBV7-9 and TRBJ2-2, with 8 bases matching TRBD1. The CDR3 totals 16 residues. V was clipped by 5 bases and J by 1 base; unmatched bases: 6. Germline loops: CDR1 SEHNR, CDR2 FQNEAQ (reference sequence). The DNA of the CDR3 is TGTGCCAGCAGCGTCTACGGGACAGGGAACACCGGGGAGCTGTTTTTT. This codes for CASSVYGTGNTGELFF.

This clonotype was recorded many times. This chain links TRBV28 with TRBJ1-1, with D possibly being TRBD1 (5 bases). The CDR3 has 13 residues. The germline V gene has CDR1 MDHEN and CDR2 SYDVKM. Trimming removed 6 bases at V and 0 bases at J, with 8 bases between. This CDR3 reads CASRGRMNTEAFF. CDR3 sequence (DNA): TGTGCCAGCAGGGGACGGATGAACACTGAAGCTTTCTTT. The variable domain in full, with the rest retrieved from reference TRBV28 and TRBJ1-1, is DVKVTQSSRYLVKRTGEKVFLECVQDMDHENMFWYRQDPGLGLRLIYFSYDVKMKEKGDIPEGYSVSREKKERFSLILESASTNQTSMYLCASRGRMNTEAFFGQGTRLTVV.

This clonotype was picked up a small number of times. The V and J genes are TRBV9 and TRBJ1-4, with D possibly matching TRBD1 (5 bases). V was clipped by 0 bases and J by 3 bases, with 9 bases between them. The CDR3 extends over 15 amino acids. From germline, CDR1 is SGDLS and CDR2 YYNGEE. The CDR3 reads CASSVDQGPNEKLFF. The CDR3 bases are TGTGCCAGCAGCGTAGACCAGGGTCCTAATGAAAAACTGTTTTTT.

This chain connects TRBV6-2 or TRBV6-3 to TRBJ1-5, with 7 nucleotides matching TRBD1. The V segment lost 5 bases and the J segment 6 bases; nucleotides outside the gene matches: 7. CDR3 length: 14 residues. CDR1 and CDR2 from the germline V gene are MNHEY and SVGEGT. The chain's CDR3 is CASSNTGEGQPQHF. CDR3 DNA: TGTGCCAGCAGTAATACAGGGGAGGGTCAGCCCCAGCATTTT.

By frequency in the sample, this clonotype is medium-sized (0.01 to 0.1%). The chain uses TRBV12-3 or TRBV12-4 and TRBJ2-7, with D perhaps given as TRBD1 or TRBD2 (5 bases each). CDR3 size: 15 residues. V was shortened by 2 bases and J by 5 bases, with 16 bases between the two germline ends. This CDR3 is CASSLWGSVFHEQYF. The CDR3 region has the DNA TGTGCCAGCAGTTTATGGGGGTCCGTCTTCCACGAGCAGTACTTC.

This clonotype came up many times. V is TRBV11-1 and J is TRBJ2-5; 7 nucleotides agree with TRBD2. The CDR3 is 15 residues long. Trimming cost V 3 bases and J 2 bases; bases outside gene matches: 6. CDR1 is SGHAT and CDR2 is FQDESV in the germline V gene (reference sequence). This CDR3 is CASSFGGVRQETQYF. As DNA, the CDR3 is TGTGCCAGCAGCTTTGGGGGGGTTCGTCAAGAGACCCAGTACTTC. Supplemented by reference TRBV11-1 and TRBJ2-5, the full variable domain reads EAEVAQSPRYKITEKSQAVAFWCDPISGHATLYWYRQILGQGPELLVQFQDESVVDDSQLPKDRFSAERLKGVDSTLKIQPAELGDSAMYLCASSFGGVRQETQYFGPGTRLLVL.

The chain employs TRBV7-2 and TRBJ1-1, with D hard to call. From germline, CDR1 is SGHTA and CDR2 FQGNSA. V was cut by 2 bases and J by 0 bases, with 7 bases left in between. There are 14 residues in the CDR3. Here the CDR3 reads CASSLRWVNTEAFF. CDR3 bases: TGTGCCAGCAGCTTAAGGTGGGTGAACACTGAAGCTTTCTTT.

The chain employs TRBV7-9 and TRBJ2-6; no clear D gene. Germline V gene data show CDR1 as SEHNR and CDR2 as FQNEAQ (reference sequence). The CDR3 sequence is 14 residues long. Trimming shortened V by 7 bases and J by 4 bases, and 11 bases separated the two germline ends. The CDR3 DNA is TGTGCCAGCACCCTTCCCACGGGGGCCAACGTCCTGACTTTC. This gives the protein CASTLPTGANVLTF.

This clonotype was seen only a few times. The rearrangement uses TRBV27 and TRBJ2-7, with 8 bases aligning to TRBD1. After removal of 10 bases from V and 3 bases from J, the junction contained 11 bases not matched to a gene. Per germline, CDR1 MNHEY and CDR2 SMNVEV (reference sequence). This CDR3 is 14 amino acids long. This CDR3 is CATSRQGSGYEQYF. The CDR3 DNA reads TGTGCCACCTCGCGACAGGGGTCCGGCTACGAGCAGTACTTC.

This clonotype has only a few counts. The CDR3 reads CASNSGPNPGETQYF. CDR3 nucleotides: TGTGCCAGTAATTCGGGACCCAACCCCGGGGAGACCCAGTACTTC. V and J are TRBV19 and TRBJ2-5, with D tentatively TRBD1 or TRBD2 (5 bases each). The CDR3 totals 15 residues. Deletions cut 7 bases from V and 5 bases from J, with 20 bases between. The germline V gene encodes CDR1 LNHDA and CDR2 SQIVND (reference sequence).